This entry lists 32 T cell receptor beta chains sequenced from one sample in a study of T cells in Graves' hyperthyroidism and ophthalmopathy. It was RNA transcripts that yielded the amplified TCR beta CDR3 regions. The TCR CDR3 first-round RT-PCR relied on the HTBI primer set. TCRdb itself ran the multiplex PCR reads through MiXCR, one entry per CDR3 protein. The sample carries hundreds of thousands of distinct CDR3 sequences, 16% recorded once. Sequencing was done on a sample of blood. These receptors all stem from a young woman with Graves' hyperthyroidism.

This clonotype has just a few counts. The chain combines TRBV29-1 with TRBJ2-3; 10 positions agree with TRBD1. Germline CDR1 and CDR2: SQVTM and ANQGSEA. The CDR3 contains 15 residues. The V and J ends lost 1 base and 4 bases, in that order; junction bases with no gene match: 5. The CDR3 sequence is CSVEAWDRGPDTQYF. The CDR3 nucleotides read TGCAGCGTTGAAGCCTGGGACAGGGGTCCAGATACGCAGTATTTT.

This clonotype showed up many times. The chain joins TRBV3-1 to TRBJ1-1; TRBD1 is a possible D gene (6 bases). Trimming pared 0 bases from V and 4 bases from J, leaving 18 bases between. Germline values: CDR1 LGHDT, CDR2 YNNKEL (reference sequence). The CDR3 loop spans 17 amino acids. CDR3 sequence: CASSQEVRGDGSTEAFF. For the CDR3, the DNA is TGTGCCAGCAGCCAAGAGGTTAGGGGGGATGGCAGCACTGAAGCTTTCTTT.

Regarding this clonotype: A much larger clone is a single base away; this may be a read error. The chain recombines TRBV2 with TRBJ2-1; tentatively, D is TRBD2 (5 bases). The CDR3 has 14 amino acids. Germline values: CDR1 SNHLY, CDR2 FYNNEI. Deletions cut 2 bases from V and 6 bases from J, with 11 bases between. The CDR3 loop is CASSESEGSNEQFF. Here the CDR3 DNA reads TGTGCCAGCAGTGAATCAGAGGGTTCCAATGAGCAGTTCTTC.

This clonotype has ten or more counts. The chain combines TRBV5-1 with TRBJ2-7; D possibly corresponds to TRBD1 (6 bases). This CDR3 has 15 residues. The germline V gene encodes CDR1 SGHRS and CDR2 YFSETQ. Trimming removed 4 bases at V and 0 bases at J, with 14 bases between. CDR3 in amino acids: CASSILTGSSYEQYF. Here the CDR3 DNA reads TGCGCCAGCAGCATACTGACAGGATCCTCCTACGAGCAGTACTTC. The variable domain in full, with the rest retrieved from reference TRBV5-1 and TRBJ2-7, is KAGVTQTPRYLIKTRGQQVTLSCSPISGHRSVSWYQQTPGQGLQFLFEYFSETQRNKGNFPGRFSGRQFSNSRSEMNVSTLELGDSALYLCASSILTGSSYEQYFGPGTRLTVT.

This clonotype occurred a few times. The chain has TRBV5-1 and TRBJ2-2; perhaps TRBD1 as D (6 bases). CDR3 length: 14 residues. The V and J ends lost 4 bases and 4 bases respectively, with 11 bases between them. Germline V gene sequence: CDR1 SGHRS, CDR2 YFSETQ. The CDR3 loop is CASSPGQSTGELFF. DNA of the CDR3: TGCGCCAGCAGCCCCGGACAGAGCACCGGGGAGCTGTTTTTT. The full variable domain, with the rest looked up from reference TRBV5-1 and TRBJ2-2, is KAGVTQTPRYLIKTRGQQVTLSCSPISGHRSVSWYQQTPGQGLQFLFEYFSETQRNKGNFPGRFSGRQFSNSRSEMNVSTLELGDSALYLCASSPGQSTGELFFGEGSRLTVL.

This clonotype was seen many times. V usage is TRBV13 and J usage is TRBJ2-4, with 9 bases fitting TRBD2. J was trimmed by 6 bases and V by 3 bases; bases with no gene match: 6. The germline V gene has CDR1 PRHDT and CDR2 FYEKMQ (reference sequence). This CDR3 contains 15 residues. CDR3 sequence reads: CASSFISGRSNIQYF. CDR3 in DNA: TGTGCCAGCAGCTTCATTAGCGGGAGATCAAACATTCAGTACTTC. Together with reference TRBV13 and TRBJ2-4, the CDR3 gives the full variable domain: AAGVIQSPRHLIKEKRETATLKCYPIPRHDTVYWYQQGPGQDPQFLISFYEKMQSDKGSIPDRFSAQQFSDYHSELNMSSLELGDSALYFCASSFISGRSNIQYFGAGTRLSVL.

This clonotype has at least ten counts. The DNA of the CDR3 is TGTGCCAGCAGTTACTCTGGGCGTCTAAGGAGTAACGAGCAGTACTTC. It specifies CASSYSGRLRSNEQYF. The chain carries TRBV6-5 and TRBJ2-7; D not resolved. Trimming left V 0 bases short and J 5 bases short, with 17 bases between. Germline values: CDR1 MNHEY, CDR2 SVGAGI. This CDR3 region has 16 residues.

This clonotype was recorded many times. The CDR3 loop is CASSLVGLNSPLHF. The CDR3 DNA sequence: TGTGCCAGCAGTTTAGTGGGCCTTAATTCACCCCTCCACTTT. The chain joins TRBV12-3 or TRBV12-4 to TRBJ1-6, with D unclear. The CDR3 loop spans 14 amino acids. Between the trimmed V and J ends, which lost 1 base and 6 bases, there was a span of 7 bases.

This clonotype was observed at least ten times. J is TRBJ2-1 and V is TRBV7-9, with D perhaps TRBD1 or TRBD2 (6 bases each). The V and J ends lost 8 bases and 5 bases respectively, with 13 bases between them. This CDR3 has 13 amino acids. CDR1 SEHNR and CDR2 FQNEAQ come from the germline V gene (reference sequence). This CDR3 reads CASGGPYNNEQFF. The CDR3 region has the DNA TGTGCCAGCGGGGGGCCATACAACAATGAGCAGTTCTTC.

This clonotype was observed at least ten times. CDR3 region: CASSLVPGQSNEQFF. CDR3 coding DNA: TGTGCCAGCAGCTTAGTACCCGGACAGAGTAATGAGCAGTTCTTC. The V and J genes are TRBV11-2 and TRBJ2-1; D possibly corresponds to TRBD1 (6 bases). V dropped 1 base and J dropped 7 bases, with 14 bases sitting between them. The CDR3 loop spans 15 amino acids. Germline V lookup: CDR1 SGHAT, CDR2 FQNNGV.

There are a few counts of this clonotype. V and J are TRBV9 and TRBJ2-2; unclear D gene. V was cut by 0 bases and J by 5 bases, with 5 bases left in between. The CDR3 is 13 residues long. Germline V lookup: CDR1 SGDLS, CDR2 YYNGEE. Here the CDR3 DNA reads TGTGCCAGCAGCGTAGACAGAACCGGGGAGCTGTTTTTT. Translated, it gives CASSVDRTGELFF.

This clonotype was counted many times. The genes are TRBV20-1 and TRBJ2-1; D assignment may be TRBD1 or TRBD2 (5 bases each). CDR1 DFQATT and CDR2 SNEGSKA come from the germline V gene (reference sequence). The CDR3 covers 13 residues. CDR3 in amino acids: CSASRGDYNEQFF. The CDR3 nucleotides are TGCAGCGCCTCGAGAGGGGACTACAATGAGCAGTTCTTC.

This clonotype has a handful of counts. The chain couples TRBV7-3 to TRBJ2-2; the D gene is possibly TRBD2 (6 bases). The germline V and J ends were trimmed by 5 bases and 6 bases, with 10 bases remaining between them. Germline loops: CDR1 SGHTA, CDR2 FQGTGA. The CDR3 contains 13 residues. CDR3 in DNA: TGTGCCAGCAGCCGTGGGGGGTCCGGGGAGCTGTTTTTT. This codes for CASSRGGSGELFF.

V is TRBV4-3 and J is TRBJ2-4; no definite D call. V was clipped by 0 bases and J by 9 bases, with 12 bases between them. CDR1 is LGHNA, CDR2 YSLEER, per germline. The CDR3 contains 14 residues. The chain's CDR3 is CASSQDPSLSIQYF. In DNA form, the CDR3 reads TGCGCCAGCAGCCAAGACCCTAGTCTCAGCATTCAGTACTTC.

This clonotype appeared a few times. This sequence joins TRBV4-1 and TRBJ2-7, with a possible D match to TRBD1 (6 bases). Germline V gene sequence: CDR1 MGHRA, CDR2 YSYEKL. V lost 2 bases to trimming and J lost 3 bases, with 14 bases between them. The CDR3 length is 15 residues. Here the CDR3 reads CASSQSWGLDYEQYF. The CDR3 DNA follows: TGCGCCAGCAGCCAATCTTGGGGGCTGGACTACGAGCAGTACTTC.

The CDR3 nucleotides read TGCGCCAGCCGCCGGGGACAGGGAGAAGATACGCAGTATTTT. It translates to CASRRGQGEDTQYF. V gene TRBV5-1 combines with J gene TRBJ2-3; 9 nucleotides align to TRBD1. Germline V gene data show CDR1 as SGHRS and CDR2 as YFSETQ. This CDR3 spans 14 amino acids. J lost 5 bases, V lost 7 bases, and 8 bases had no gene match.

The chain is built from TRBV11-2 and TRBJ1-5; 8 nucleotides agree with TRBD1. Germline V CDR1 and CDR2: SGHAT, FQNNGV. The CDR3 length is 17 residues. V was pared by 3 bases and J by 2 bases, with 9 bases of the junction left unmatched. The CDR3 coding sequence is TGTGCCAGCAGCTTGGGGACAGGTTGGTACGGCAATCAGCCCCAGCATTTT. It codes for CASSLGTGWYGNQPQHF.

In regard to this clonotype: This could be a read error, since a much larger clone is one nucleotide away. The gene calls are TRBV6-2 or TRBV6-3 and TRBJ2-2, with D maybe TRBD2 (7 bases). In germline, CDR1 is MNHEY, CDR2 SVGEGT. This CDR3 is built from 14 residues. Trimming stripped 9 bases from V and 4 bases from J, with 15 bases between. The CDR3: CASGGGAATGELFF. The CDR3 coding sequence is TGTGCCAGTGGGGGGGGCGCGGCCACCGGGGAGCTGTTTTTT.

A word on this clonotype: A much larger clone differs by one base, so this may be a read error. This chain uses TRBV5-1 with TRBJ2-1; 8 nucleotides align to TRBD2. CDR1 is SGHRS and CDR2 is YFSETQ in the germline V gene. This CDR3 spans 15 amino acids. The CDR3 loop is CACSPERGSYNEQFF. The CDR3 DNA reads TGCGCCTGCAGCCCAGAGCGGGGGTCCTACAATGAGCAGTTCTTC.

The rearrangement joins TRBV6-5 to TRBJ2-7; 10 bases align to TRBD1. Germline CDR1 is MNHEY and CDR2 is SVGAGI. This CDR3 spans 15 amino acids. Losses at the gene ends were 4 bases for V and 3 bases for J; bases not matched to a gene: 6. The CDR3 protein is CASSFLGQGFYEQYF. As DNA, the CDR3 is TGTGCCAGCAGTTTCCTGGGACAGGGGTTCTACGAGCAGTACTTC.

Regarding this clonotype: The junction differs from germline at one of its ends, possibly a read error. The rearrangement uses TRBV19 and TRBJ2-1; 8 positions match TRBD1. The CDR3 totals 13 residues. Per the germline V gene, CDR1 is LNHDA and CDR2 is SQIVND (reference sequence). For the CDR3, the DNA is TGTGCCAGTAGAACTCGGGGTCGGACAGGGAGTTCCTTC. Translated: CASRTRGRTGSSF.

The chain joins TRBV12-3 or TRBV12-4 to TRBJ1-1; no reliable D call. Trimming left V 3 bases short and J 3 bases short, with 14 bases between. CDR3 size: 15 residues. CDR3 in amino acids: CASSLYRRRDTEAFF. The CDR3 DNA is TGTGCCAGCAGTTTGTATCGTCGGCGGGACACTGAAGCTTTCTTT.

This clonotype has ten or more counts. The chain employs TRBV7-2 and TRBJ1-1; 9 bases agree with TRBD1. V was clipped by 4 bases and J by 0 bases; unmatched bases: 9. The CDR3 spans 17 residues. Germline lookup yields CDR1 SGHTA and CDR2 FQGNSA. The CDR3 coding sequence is TGTGCCAGCAGCTCACAGGGGGCAATGGGCATGAACACTGAAGCTTTCTTT. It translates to CASSSQGAMGMNTEAFF.

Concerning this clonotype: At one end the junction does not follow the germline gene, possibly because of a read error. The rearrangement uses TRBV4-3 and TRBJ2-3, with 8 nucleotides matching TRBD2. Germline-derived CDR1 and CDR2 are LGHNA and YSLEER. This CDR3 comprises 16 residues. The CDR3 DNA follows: TGCGCCAGCGGCCAAGAGGGACTAGTGGGCACAGATACGCAGTATTTT. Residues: CASGQEGLVGTDTQYF.

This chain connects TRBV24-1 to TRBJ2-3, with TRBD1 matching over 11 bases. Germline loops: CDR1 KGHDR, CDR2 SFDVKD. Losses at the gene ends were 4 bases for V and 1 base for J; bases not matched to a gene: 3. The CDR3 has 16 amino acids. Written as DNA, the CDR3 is TGTGCCACCAGTGAACGGACAGGGGGCGGCACAGATACGCAGTATTTT. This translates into CATSERTGGGTDTQYF.

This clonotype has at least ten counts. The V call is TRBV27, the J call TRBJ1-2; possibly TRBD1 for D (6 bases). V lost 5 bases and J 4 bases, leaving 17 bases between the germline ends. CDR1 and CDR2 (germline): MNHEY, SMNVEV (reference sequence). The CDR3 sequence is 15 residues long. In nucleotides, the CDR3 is TGTGCCAGCAGTCTGCAGGGAAGGGGGATCTATGGCTACACCTTC. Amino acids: CASSLQGRGIYGYTF.

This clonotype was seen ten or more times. CDR3 residues: CASSSTTGNQRNEQYF. The CDR3 DNA reads as TGTGCCAGCAGTTCAACAACAGGAAACCAACGCAACGAGCAGTACTTC. The gene calls are TRBV27 and TRBJ2-7; possibly TRBD1 for D (5 bases). With 4 bases removed from V and 5 bases from J, the gap between germline ends came to 21 bases. The CDR3 extends over 16 amino acids. The germline V gene has CDR1 MNHEY and CDR2 SMNVEV (reference sequence).

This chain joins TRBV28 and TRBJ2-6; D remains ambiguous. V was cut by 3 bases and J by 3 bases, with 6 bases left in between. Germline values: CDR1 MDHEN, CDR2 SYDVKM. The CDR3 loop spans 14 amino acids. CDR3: CASSLTGGANVLTF. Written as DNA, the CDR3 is TGTGCCAGCAGTTTGACCGGTGGGGCCAACGTCCTGACTTTC. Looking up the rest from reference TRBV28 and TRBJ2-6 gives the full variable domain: DVKVTQSSRYLVKRTGEKVFLECVQDMDHENMFWYRQDPGLGLRLIYFSYDVKMKEKGDIPEGYSVSREKKERFSLILESASTNQTSMYLCASSLTGGANVLTFGAGSRLTVL.

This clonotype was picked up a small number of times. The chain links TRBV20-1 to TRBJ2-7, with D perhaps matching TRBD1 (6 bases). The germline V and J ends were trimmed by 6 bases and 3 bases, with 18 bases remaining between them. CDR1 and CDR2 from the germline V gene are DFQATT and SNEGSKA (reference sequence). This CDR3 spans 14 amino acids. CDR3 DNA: TGCAGTGCATCGAACCGGGACATAAACTACGAGCAGTACTTC. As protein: CSASNRDINYEQYF.

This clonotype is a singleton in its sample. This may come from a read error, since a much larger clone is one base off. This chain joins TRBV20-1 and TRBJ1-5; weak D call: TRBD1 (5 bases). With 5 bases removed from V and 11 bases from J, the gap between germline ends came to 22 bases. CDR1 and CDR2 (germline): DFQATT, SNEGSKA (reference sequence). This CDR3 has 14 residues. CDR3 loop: CSAGPPGGSASQHF. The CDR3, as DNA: TGCAGTGCTGGCCCACCGGGGGGATCGGCGTCCCAGCATTTT.

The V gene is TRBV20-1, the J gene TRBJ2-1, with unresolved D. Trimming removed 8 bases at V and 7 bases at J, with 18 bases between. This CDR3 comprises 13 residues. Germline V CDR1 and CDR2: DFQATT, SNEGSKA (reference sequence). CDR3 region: CSSQFPGSNEQFF. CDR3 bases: TGCAGTAGTCAGTTCCCCGGGTCTAATGAGCAGTTCTTC.

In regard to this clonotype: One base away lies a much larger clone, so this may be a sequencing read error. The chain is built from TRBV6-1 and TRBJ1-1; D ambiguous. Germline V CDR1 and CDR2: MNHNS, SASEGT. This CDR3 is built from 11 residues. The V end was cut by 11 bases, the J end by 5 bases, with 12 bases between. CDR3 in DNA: TGTGCCGGCACCCGGGATACTGAAGCTTTCTTT. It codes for CAGTRDTEAFF.